This T cell receptor beta chain was documented in a study of blood T cell repertoires in COVID-19. At the level of the study: Sites in the United States, Italy and Spain provided acute and convalescent COVID-19 samples. In each case, the material was cDNA or gDNA derived from T cells, B-cell-depleted T cells, or PBMCs.

The CDR3 sequence is 14 residues long. The V segment lost 3 bases and the J segment 7 bases; nucleotides outside the gene matches: 6. Germline values: CDR1 KGHSH, CDR2 LQKENI. Data came from immunoSEQ multiplex PCR; TCRdb stores just in-frame clones and leaves some out. This sample has approximately 110,000 clones, with 90% to 95% found just once. The chain couples TRBV18 to TRBJ1-3; 7 bases fit TRBD1. Input material: peripheral blood. This TCR was sampled from a man aged 50-59 years with COVID-19, enrolled during active disease. Here the CDR3 reads CASSPDREENTIYF. The DNA of the CDR3 is TGTGCCAGCTCACCTGACAGGGAGGAGAACACCATATATTTT.